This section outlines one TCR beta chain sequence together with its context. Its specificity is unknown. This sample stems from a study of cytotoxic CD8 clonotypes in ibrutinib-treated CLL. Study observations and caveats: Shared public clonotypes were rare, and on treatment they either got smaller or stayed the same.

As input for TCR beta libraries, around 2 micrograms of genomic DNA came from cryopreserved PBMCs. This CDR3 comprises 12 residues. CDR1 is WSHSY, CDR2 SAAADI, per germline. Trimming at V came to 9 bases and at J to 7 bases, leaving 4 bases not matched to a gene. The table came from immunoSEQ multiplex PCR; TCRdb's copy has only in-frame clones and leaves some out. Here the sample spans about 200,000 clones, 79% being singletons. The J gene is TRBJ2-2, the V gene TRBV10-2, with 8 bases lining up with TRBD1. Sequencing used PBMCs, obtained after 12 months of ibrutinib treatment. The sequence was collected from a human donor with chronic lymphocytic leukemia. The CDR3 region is CASRTGFGELFF. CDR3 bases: TGCGCCAGTCGGACAGGGTTCGGGGAGCTGTTTTTT.